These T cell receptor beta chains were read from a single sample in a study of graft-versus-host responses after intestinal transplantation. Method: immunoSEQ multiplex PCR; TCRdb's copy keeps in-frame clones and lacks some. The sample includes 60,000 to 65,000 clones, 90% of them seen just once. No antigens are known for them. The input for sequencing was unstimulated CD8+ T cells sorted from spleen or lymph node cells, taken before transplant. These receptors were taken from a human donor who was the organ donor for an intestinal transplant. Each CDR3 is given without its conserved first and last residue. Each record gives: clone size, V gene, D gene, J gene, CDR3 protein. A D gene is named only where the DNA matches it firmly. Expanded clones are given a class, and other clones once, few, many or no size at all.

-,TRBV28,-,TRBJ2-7,ASSFFQTYEQY
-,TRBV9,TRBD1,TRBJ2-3,ASSELTGEDTQY
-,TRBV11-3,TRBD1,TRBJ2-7,ASSGRDSSYEQY
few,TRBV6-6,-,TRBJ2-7,ASSYSEMDSSYEQY
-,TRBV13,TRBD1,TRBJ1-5,ASSLWSQGGNQPQH
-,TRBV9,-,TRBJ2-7,ASRGISYEQY
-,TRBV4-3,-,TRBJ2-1,ASSQGDGSEQF
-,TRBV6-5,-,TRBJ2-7,ASSYRRVWRGYEQY
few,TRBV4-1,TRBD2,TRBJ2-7,ASSQESQYWTSNYEQY
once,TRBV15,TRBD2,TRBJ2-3,ATSRAGRAETDTQY
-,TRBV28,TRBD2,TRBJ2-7,ASSLGREVPLREQY
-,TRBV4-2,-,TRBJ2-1,ASSQERAQAGDEQF
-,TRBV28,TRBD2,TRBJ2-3,ASSSRTSGSRDTQY
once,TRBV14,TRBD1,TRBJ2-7,ASSHDRAYEQY
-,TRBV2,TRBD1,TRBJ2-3,ASSDPPGGAGTDTQY
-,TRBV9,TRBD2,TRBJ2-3,ASSPRTSGVTDTQY